This T cell receptor (beta chain) is drawn from a study of blood T cell repertoires in COVID-19. Turning to the study itself: Acute-phase and convalescent COVID-19 samples originated in the United States, Italy and Spain. The cDNA or gDNA used as material had been derived from T cells, B-cell-depleted T cells, or PBMCs.

To note about this clone: The identical CDR3 is also encoded by other nucleotide sequences in the sample.

The CDR3 has 14 residues. Germline CDR1 reads SGHRS; CDR2 reads YFSETQ. With V trimmed by 4 bases and J by 5 bases, 5 bases remained unmatched. In the original workflow: Amplification of reference gene primers was used by the study to estimate nucleated cell counts. Clones were sequenced by immunoSEQ multiplex PCR, and TCRdb holds only the in-frame ones, with some missing. That table supplies the V and J calls and clone size; D and trimming were determined from the DNA. The table records around 80,000 clones, over 80% of them present only once. The gene calls are TRBV5-1 and TRBJ1-5; 8 bases fit TRBD1. This TCR was sampled from a human donor in a cohort sampled during active COVID-19. Sequenced input: peripheral blood. The CDR3: CASSQGQGDQPQHF. For the CDR3, the DNA is TGCGCCAGCAGCCAAGGACAGGGCGATCAGCCCCAGCATTTT.